This T cell receptor (beta chain) was retrieved from a study of shared clonotypes between healthy human individuals. Sorted subsets were amplified in replicate PCRs using 200 to 250 ng DNA, roughly 30,000 T cell genomes. The assay was immunoSEQ multiplex PCR, and TCRdb's table has in-frame clones only and misses some. There are about 2.4 million clones in the sample; under 95% occur only once, and roughly 0.36% lies in the top ten. Healthy HIV-negative adults without recent acute infections or vaccinations served as donors. Researchers partitioned CD4+ cells into CD45RA+ naive and CD45RA-negative memory subsets. Trimming removed 5 bases from V and 3 bases from J, with 9 bases in between. Germline V lookup: CDR1 SSHAT, CDR2 FNYEAQ (reference sequence). This CDR3 comprises 13 residues.

This sequence originates from a man between 18 and 35 years old in good health. Some clones in this sample may be carry-over from other donors' samples. The V gene is TRBV7-7, the J gene TRBJ2-3; D is uncertain. Sequenced sample: naive CD4+ T cells from PBMCs. The subset is: CD45RA+ positively selected. The CDR3 DNA reads TGTGCCAGCAGCAGCAAGGGAACAGATACGCAGTATTTT. Amino acid sequence: CASSSKGTDTQYF.